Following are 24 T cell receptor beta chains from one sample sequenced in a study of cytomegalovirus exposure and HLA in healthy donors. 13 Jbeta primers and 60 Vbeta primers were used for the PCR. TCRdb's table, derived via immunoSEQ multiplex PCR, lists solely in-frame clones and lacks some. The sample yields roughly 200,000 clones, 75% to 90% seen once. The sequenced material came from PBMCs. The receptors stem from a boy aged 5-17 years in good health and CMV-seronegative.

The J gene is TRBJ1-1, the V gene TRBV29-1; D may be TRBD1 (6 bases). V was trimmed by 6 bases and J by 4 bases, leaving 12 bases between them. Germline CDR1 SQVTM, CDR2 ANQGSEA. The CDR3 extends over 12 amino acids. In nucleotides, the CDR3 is TGCAGCGTACAGGGTTGGGTCACTGAAGCTTTCTTT. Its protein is CSVQGWVTEAFF.

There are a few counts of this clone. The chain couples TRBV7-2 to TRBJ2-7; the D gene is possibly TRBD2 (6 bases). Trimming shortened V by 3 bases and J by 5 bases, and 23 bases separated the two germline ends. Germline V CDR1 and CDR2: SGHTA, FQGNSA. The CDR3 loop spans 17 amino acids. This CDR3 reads CASSFNIVGGMGDEQYF. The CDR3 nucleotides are TGTGCCAGCAGCTTCAATATAGTAGGAGGGATGGGGGACGAGCAGTACTTC.

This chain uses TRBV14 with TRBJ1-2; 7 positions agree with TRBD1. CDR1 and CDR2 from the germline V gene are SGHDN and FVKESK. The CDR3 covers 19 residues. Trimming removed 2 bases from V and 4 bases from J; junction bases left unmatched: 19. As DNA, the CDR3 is TGTGCCAGCAGCCAAATCTATATACCTCCGGACAGGTCCGTCTATGGCTACACCTTC. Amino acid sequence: CASSQIYIPPDRSVYGYTF.

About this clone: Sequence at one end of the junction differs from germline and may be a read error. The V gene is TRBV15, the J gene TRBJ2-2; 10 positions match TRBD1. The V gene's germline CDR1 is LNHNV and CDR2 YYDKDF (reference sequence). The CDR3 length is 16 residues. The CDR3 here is CATSGDRGQITGELFF. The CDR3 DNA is TGTGCCACCAGCGGAGACAGGGGGCAAATCACCGGGGAGCTGTTTTTT.

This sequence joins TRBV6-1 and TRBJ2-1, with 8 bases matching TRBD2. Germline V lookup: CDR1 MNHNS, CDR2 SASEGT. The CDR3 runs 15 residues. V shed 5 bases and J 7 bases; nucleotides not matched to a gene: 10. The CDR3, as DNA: TGTGCCAGCAGTCCCTCGAGCGGGAGATCGAATGAGCAGTTCTTC. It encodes CASSPSSGRSNEQFF.

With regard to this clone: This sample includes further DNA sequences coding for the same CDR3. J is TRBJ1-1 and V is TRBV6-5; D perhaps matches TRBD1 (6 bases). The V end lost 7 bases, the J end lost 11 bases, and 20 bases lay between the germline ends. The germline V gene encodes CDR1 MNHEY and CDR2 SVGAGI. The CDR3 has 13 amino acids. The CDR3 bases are TGTGCCAGCACCCGAGCGGTAGGGGGTGAGGCTTTCTTT. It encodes CASTRAVGGEAFF.

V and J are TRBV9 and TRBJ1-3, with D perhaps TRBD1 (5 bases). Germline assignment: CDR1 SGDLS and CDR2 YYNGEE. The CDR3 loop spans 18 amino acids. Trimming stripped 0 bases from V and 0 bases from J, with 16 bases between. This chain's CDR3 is CASSVDVRRGISGNTIYF. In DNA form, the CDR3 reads TGTGCCAGCAGCGTAGATGTCCGCCGGGGGATCTCTGGAAACACCATATATTTT.

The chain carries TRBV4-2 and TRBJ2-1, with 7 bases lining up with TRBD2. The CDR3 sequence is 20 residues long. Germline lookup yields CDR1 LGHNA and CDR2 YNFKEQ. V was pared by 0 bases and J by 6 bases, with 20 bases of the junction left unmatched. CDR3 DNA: TGTGCCAGCAGCCAAGATGAAGGAGGGTACTGGCGGGAGTCGGTCAATGAGCAGTTCTTC. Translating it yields CASSQDEGGYWRESVNEQFF.

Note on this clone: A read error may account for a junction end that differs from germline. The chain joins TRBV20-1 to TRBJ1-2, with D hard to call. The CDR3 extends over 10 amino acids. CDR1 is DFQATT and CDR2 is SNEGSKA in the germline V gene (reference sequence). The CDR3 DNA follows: TGCAGTGCTAGTAGGGAGGCCTTGTCCTTC. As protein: CSASREALSF.

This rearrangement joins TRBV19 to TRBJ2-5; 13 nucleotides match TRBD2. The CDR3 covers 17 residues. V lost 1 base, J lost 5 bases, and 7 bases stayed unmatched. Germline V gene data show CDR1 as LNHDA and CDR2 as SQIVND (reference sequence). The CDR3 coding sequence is TGTGCCAGTAGTATAGGGACTAGCGGGAGCAATGCGGAGACCCAGTACTTC. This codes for CASSIGTSGSNAETQYF.

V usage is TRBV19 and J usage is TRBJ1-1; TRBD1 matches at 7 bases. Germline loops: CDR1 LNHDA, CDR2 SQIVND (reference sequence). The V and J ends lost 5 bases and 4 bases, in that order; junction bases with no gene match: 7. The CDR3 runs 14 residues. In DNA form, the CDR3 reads TGTGCCAGTAGTTCCCAGGGGGTAATCACTGAAGCTTTCTTT. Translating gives CASSSQGVITEAFF.

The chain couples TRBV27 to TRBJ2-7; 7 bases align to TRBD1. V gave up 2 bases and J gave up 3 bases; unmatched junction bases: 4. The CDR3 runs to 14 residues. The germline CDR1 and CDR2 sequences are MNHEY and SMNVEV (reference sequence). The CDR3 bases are TGTGCCAGCAGTTTAAATCGGGACAGCTACGAGCAGTACTTC. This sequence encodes CASSLNRDSYEQYF.

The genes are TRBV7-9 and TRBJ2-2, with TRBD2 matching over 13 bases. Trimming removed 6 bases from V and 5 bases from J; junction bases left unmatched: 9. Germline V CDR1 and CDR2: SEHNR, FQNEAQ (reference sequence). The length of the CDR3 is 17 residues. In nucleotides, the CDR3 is TGTGCCAGCAGACAAGGACTAGCGGGAGAATCTACCGGGGAGCTGTTTTTT. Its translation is CASRQGLAGESTGELFF. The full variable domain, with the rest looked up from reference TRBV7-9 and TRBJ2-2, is DTGVSQNPRHKITKRGQNVTFRCDPISEHNRLYWYRQTLGQGPEFLTYFQNEAQLEKSRLLSDRFSAERPKGSFSTLEIQRTEQGDSAMYLCASRQGLAGESTGELFFGEGSRLTVL.

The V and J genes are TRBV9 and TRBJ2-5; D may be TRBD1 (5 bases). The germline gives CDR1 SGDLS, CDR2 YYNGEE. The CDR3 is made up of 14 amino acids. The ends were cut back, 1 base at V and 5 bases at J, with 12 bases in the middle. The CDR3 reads CASSVNQGFETQYF. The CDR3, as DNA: TGTGCCAGCAGCGTAAATCAGGGCTTTGAGACCCAGTACTTC.

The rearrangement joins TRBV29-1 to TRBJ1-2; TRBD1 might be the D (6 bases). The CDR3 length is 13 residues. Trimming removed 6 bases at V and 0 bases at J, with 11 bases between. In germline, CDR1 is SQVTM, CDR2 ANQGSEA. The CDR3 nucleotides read TGCAGCGTGCTAGGGGGTTCTAACTATGGCTACACCTTC. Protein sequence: CSVLGGSNYGYTF.

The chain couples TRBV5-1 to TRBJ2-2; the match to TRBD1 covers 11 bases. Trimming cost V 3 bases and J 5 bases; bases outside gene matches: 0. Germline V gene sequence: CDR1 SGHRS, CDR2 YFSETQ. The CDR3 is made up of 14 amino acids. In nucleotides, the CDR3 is TGCGCCAGCAGCTGGGACAGGGGGACCGGGGAGCTGTTTTTT. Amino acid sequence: CASSWDRGTGELFF.

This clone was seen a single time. In DNA, the CDR3 is TGTGCCAGCAGCTTGAGACGGGGGGCTCCCTACGAGCAGTACTTC. Translation gives CASSLRRGAPYEQYF. This chain links TRBV5-6 with TRBJ2-5; D is perhaps TRBD2 (7 bases). The end of the DNA fits TRBJ2-7 better, so the J call may be wrong. The CDR3 loop spans 15 amino acids. CDR1 is SGHDT and CDR2 is YYEEEE in the germline V gene.

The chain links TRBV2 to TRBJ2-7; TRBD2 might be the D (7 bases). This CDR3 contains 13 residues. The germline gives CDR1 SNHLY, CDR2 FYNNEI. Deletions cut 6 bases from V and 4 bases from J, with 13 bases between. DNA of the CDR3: TGTGCCAGCAGGGGGGGGGCGGGTTACGAGCAGTACTTC. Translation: CASRGGAGYEQYF.

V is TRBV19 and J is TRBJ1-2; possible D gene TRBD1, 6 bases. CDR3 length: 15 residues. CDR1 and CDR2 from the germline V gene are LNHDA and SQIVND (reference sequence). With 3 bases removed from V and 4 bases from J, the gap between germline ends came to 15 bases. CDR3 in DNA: TGTGCCAGTAGTATCGGCTGGGGGACAACCTATGGCTACACCTTC. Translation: CASSIGWGTTYGYTF.

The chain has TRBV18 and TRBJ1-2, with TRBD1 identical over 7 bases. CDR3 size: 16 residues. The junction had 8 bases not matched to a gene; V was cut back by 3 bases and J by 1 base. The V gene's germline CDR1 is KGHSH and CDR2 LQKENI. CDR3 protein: CASSPTNTGVNYGYTF. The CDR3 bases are TGTGCCAGCTCACCGACAAACACAGGGGTTAACTATGGCTACACCTTC.

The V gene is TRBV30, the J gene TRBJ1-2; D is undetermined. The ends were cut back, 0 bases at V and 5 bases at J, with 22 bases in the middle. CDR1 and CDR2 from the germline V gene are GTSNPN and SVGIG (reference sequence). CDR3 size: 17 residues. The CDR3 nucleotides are TGTGCCTGGAGTGTGGGCAGTGGAGGCTTAGGAGCATATGGCTACACCTTC. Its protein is CAWSVGSGGLGAYGYTF. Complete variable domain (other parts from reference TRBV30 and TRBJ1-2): SQTIHQWPATLVQPVGSPLSLECTVEGTSNPNLYWYRQAAGRGLQLLFYSVGIGQISSEVPQNLSASRPQDRQFILSSKKLLLSDSGFYLCAWSVGSGGLGAYGYTFGSGTRLTVV.

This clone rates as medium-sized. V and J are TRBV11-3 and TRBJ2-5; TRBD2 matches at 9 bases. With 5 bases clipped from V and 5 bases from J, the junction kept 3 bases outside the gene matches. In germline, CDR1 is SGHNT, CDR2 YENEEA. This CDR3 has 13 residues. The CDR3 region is CASSNSGGETQYF. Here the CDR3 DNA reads TGTGCCAGCAGCAATAGCGGGGGTGAGACCCAGTACTTC.

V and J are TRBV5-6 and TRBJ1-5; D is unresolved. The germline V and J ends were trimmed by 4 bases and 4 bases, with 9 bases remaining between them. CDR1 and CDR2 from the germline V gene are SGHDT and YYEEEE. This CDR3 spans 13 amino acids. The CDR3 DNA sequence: TGTGCCAGCAGCCGCCGCGAGAATCAGCCCCAGCATTTT. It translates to CASSRRENQPQHF.

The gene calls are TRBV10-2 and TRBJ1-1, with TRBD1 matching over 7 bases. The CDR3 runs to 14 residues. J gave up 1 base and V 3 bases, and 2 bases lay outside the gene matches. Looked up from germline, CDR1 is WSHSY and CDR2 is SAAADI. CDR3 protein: CASSEGTANTEAFF. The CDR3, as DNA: TGCGCCAGCAGTGAAGGGACAGCGAACACTGAAGCTTTCTTT.